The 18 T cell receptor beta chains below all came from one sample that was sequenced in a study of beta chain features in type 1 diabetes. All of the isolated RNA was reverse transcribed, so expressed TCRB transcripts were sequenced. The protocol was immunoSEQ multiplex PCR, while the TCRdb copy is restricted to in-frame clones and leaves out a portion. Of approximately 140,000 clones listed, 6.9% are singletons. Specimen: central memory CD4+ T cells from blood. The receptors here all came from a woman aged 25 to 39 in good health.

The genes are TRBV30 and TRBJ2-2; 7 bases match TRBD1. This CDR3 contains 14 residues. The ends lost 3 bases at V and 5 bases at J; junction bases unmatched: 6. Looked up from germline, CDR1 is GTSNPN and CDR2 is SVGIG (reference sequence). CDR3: CAWRPGQPTGELFF. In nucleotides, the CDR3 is TGTGCCTGGAGGCCGGGACAGCCTACCGGGGAGCTGTTTTTT.

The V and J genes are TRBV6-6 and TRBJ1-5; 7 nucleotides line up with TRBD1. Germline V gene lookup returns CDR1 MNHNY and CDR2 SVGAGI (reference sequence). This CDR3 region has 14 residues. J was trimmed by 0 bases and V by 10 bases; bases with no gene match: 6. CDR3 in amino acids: CAISTGTSNQPQHF. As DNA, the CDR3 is TGTGCCATCTCGACAGGGACTAGCAATCAGCCCCAGCATTTT.

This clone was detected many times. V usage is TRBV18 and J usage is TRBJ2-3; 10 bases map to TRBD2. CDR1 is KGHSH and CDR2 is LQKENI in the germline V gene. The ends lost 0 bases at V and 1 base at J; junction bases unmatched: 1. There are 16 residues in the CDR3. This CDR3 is CASSPPLAGRTDTQYF. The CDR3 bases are TGTGCCAGCTCACCACCACTAGCGGGACGCACAGATACGCAGTATTTT.

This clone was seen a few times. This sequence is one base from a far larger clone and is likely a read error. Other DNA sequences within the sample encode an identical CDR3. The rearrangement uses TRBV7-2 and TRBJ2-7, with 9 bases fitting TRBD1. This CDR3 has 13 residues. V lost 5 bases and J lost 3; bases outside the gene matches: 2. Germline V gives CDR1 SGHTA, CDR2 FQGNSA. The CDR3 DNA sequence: TGTGCCAGCAGCCCGGGACAGGGCTACGAGCAGTACTTC. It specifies CASSPGQGYEQYF.

The chain's CDR3 is CASSFGQGSQYF. The DNA of the CDR3 is TGTGCCAGCAGCTTCGGACAGGGATCGCAGTATTTT. The chain uses TRBV6-5 and TRBJ2-3, with 8 bases aligning to TRBD1. J was trimmed by 10 bases and V by 6 bases; bases with no gene match: 6. In germline, CDR1 is MNHEY, CDR2 SVGAGI. The CDR3 has 12 amino acids.

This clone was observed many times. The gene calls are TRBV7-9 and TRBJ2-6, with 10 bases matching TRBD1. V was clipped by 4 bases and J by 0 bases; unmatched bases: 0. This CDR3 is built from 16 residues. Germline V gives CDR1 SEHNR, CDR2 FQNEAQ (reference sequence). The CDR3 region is CASSWTGGSGANVLTF. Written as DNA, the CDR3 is TGTGCCAGCAGCTGGACAGGGGGCTCTGGGGCCAACGTCCTGACTTTC.

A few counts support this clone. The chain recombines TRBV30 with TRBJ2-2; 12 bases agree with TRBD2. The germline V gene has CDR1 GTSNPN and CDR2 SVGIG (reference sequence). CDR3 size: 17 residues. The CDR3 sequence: CACTSGTSGWNTGELFF. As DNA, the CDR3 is TGTGCTTGTACATCCGGGACTAGCGGGTGGAACACCGGGGAGCTGTTTTTT.

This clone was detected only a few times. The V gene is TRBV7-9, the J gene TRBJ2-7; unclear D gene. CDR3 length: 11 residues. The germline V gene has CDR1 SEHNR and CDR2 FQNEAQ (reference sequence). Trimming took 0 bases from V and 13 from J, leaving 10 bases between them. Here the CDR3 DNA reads TGTGCCAGCAGCTTAGCGGAGAGGAGTTACTTC. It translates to CASSLAERSYF.

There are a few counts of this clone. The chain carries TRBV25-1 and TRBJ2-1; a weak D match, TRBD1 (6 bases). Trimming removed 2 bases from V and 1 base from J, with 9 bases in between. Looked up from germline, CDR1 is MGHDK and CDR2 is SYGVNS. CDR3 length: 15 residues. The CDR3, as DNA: TGTGCCAGCAGTGAACAGGGGTATTCCTACAATGAGCAGTTCTTC. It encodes CASSEQGYSYNEQFF.

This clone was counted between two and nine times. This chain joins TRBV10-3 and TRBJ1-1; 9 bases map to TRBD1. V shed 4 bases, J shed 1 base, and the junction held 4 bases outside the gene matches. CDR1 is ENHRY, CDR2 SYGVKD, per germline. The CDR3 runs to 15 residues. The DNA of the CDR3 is TGTGCCATCAGTGGACAGGGGGGCACGAACACTGAAGCTTTCTTT. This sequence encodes CAISGQGGTNTEAFF.

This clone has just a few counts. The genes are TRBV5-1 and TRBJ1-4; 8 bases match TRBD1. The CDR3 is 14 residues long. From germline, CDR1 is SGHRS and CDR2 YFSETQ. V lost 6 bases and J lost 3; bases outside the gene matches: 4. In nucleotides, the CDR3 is TGCGCCAGCACGTTACAGGGGGCTAATGAAAAACTGTTTTTT. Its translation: CASTLQGANEKLFF.

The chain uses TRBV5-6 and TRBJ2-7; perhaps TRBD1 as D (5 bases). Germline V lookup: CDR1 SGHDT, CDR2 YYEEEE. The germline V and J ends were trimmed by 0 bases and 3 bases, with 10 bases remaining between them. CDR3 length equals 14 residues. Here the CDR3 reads CASSLGQPSYEQYF. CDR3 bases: TGTGCCAGCAGCTTGGGACAGCCGAGCTACGAGCAGTACTTC.

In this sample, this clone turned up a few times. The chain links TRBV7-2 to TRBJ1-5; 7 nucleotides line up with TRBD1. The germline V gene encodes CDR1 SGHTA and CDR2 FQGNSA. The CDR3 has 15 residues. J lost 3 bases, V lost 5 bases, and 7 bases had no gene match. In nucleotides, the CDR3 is TGTGCCAGCAGCCCTCAGGGGGGATTCAATCAGCCCCAGCATTTT. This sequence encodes CASSPQGGFNQPQHF.

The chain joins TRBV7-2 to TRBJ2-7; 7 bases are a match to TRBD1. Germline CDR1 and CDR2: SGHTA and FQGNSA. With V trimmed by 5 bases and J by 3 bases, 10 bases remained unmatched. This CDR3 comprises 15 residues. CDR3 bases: TGTGCCAGCAGCGGACAAAGACAGGGCGGCTACGAGCAGTACTTC. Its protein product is CASSGQRQGGYEQYF.

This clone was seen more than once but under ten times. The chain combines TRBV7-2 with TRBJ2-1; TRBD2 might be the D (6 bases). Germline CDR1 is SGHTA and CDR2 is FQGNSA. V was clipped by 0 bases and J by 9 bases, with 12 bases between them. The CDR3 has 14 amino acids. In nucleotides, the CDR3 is TGTGCCAGCAGCTTAGCGGTACCCGGGAGTGAGCAGTTCTTC. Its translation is CASSLAVPGSEQFF.

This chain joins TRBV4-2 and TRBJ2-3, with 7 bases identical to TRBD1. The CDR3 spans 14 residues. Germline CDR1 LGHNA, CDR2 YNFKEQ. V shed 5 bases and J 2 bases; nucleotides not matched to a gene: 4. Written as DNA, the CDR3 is TGTGCCAGCAGCTTGCAGGGGGACACAGATACGCAGTATTTT. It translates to CASSLQGDTDTQYF.

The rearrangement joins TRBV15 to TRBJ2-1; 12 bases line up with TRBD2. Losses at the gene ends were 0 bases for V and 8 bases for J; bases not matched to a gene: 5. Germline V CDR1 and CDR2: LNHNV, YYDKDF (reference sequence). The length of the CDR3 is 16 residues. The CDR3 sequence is CATSRDQLAGGHEQFF. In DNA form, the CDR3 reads TGTGCCACCAGCAGAGATCAACTAGCGGGGGGCCATGAGCAGTTCTTC.

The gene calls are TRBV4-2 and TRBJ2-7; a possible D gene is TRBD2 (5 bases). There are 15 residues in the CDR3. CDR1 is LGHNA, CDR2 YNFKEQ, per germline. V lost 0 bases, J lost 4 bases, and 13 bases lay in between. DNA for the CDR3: TGTGCCAGCAGCCAAGAGGAAGCGGTAACGTACGAGCAGTACTTC. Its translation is CASSQEEAVTYEQYF.